The 25 T cell receptor beta chains given below trace back to one sample, sequenced in a study of blood T cell repertoires in COVID-19. Repertoires were generated with immunoSEQ multiplex PCR, while TCRdb's copy carries only in-frame clones and drops some. Of a few hundred thousand clones listed, 87% are singletons. The sample consisted of PBMCs or T cells enriched from blood (not recorded which). The receptor set was obtained from a woman aged 18-29 years who had recovered from COVID-19.

CDR3 amino acids: CASRMGTGSYEAFF. CDR3 in DNA: TGCGCCAGCAGGATGGGGACAGGGAGTTATGAAGCTTTCTTT. The rearrangement joins TRBV5-1 to TRBJ1-1; 9 bases fit TRBD1. J lost 7 bases, V lost 5 bases, and 9 bases had no gene match. The CDR3 extends over 14 amino acids. The germline gives CDR1 SGHRS, CDR2 YFSETQ.

The chain is built from TRBV11-2 and TRBJ1-3, with D possibly being TRBD1 (5 bases). V was shortened by 0 bases and J by 5 bases, with 14 bases between the two germline ends. The germline V gene has CDR1 SGHAT and CDR2 FQNNGV. The CDR3 sequence is 16 residues long. CDR3 DNA sequence: TGTGCCAGCAGCTTAGATGGGGCAGCCAGTCGAAACACCATATATTTT. Its protein product is CASSLDGAASRNTIYF.

This sequence joins TRBV4-3 and TRBJ2-7; 7 positions match TRBD2. The CDR3 extends over 15 amino acids. With 2 bases clipped from V and 1 base from J, the junction kept 5 bases outside the gene matches. Germline assignment: CDR1 LGHNA and CDR2 YSLEER. The CDR3: CASSQTSAISYEQYF. The CDR3 DNA sequence: TGCGCCAGCAGCCAAACTAGCGCCATATCCTACGAGCAGTACTTC.

This chain uses TRBV15 with TRBJ1-1; D remains ambiguous. CDR3 size: 13 residues. Trimming cost V 2 bases and J 8 bases, with 12 bases left between them. In germline, CDR1 is LNHNV, CDR2 YYDKDF (reference sequence). CDR3 loop: CATSRLGSIEAFF. The CDR3, as DNA: TGTGCCACCAGCAGATTAGGGAGTATAGAAGCTTTCTTT.

This clone has more than one count but fewer than ten. The chain couples TRBV11-2 to TRBJ2-2; weak D call: TRBD1 (6 bases). From germline, CDR1 is SGHAT and CDR2 FQNNGV. The CDR3 contains 17 residues. Trimming removed 1 base at V and 2 bases at J, with 14 bases between. CDR3 protein: CASSLVARGPNTGELFF. CDR3 in DNA: TGTGCCAGCAGCTTAGTCGCCAGGGGCCCTAACACCGGGGAGCTGTTTTTT.

The V call is TRBV28, the J call TRBJ2-7; 8 nucleotides match TRBD1. Losses at the gene ends were 3 bases for V and 2 bases for J; bases not matched to a gene: 3. This CDR3 contains 14 residues. Looked up from germline, CDR1 is MDHEN and CDR2 is SYDVKM. The CDR3 nucleotides are TGTGCCAGCAGTTTGGGGACAGGTACCTACGAGCAGTACTTC. This gives the protein CASSLGTGTYEQYF.

This clone was observed once. The rearrangement uses TRBV9 and TRBJ2-1; TRBD2 is a possible D gene (7 bases). CDR1 is SGDLS, CDR2 YYNGEE, per germline. The CDR3 sequence is 15 residues long. Trimming shortened V by 3 bases and J by 3 bases, and 13 bases separated the two germline ends. The CDR3 sequence: CASSEGGTRYNEQFF. In DNA form, the CDR3 reads TGTGCCAGCAGCGAGGGGGGGACTCGCTACAATGAGCAGTTCTTC.

The chain carries TRBV5-1 and TRBJ1-5; 7 nucleotides align to TRBD1. This CDR3 has 15 residues. CDR1 is SGHRS and CDR2 is YFSETQ in the germline V gene. With V trimmed by 1 base and J by 4 bases, 5 bases remained unmatched. The CDR3 nucleotides read TGCGCCAGCAGCTTGAATACAGGGGAAAATCAGCCCCAGCATTTT. Amino acids: CASSLNTGENQPQHF. The full variable domain, completed using reference TRBV5-1 and TRBJ1-5, is KAGVTQTPRYLIKTRGQQVTLSCSPISGHRSVSWYQQTPGQGLQFLFEYFSETQRNKGNFPGRFSGRQFSNSRSEMNVSTLELGDSALYLCASSLNTGENQPQHFGDGTRLSIL.

V is TRBV25-1 and J is TRBJ2-7, with no clear D. The CDR3 is 14 amino acids. Trimming stripped 4 bases from V and 0 bases from J, with 10 bases between. Germline values: CDR1 MGHDK, CDR2 SYGVNS. The CDR3 protein is CASSAPHFSYEQYF. The CDR3 bases are TGTGCCAGCAGTGCCCCCCACTTCTCCTACGAGCAGTACTTC.

The chain is built from TRBV3-1 (or the pseudogene TRBV3-2) and TRBJ1-3; TRBD1 is a possible D gene (5 bases). With 4 bases removed from V and 0 bases from J, the gap between germline ends came to 13 bases. In germline, CDR1 is LGHDT, CDR2 YNNKEL (reference sequence). There are 16 residues in the CDR3. The CDR3 DNA is TGTGCCAGCAGCCGTAGCGGGGGGGTCTCTGGAAACACCATATATTTT. Translated, it gives CASSRSGGVSGNTIYF.

The chain combines TRBV9 with TRBJ1-1; 8 bases are shared with TRBD1. Germline CDR1 SGDLS, CDR2 YYNGEE. After removal of 0 bases from V and 4 bases from J, the junction contained 11 bases not matched to a gene. The CDR3 spans 17 residues. CDR3 protein: CASSVVGQGFLATEAFF. The CDR3 DNA sequence: TGTGCCAGCAGCGTAGTAGGACAGGGTTTTCTTGCCACTGAAGCTTTCTTT.

This chain links TRBV27 with TRBJ1-6; 9 bases match TRBD1. Germline lookup yields CDR1 MNHEY and CDR2 SMNVEV (reference sequence). The CDR3 runs 18 residues. V gave up 6 bases and J gave up 4 bases; unmatched junction bases: 13. The CDR3 DNA reads as TGTGCCAGCAGCGCTTACCGGGACAGGGCCCATTATAATTCACCCCTCCACTTT. The encoded protein is CASSAYRDRAHYNSPLHF.

The chain combines TRBV7-2 with TRBJ1-6, with D hard to call. The V end was cut by 6 bases, the J end by 10 bases, with 13 bases between. The CDR3 loop spans 13 amino acids. CDR1 SGHTA and CDR2 FQGNSA come from the germline V gene. The CDR3 DNA reads as TGTGCCAGCAGGTTCGAGGAAGGATCACCCCTCCACTTT. Translated, it gives CASRFEEGSPLHF.

The V and J genes are TRBV5-1 and TRBJ1-2; D not certain. Germline V CDR1 and CDR2: SGHRS, YFSETQ. Trimming left V 2 bases short and J 0 bases short, with 11 bases between. CDR3 length: 15 residues. This CDR3 reads CASSFSTQPNYGYTF. DNA of the CDR3: TGCGCCAGCAGCTTCTCGACACAGCCTAACTATGGCTACACCTTC.

The chain employs TRBV10-3 and TRBJ2-7, with D uncertain. The CDR3 has 12 residues. Trimming took 2 bases from V and 4 from J, leaving 6 bases between them. The germline V gene has CDR1 ENHRY and CDR2 SYGVKD. The CDR3 region has the DNA TGTGCCATCAGTGAGACCGGGTACGAGCAGTACTTC. Translated, it gives CAISETGYEQYF.

This chain connects TRBV15 to TRBJ2-5, with 8 bases fitting TRBD2. This CDR3 comprises 16 residues. The J segment lost 5 bases and the V segment lost 3 bases, leaving 11 bases of the junction unmatched. Germline loops: CDR1 LNHNV, CDR2 YYDKDF (reference sequence). CDR3 residues: CATSSYGGAGAETQYF. CDR3 DNA sequence: TGTGCCACCAGCAGTTACGGGGGAGCGGGGGCTGAGACCCAGTACTTC.

This rearrangement joins TRBV11-2 to TRBJ2-5; no firm D call. The CDR3 has 16 amino acids. V lost 1 base to trimming and J lost 2 bases, with 14 bases between them. In germline, CDR1 is SGHAT, CDR2 FQNNGV. The CDR3 DNA is TGTGCCAGCAGCTTAGGACCCCCAGGTGGGCAAGAGACCCAGTACTTC. Encoded protein: CASSLGPPGGQETQYF.

The chain uses TRBV19 and TRBJ2-2; D perhaps matches TRBD1 (6 bases). The CDR3 is made up of 15 amino acids. The V gene's germline CDR1 is LNHDA and CDR2 SQIVND (reference sequence). V dropped 9 bases and J dropped 0 bases, with 14 bases sitting between them. The CDR3 loop is CASKRGTSNTGELFF. The CDR3, as DNA: TGTGCCAGCAAAAGGGGGACGTCGAACACCGGGGAGCTGTTTTTT.

V and J are TRBV7-2 and TRBJ2-1; TRBD2 might be the D (6 bases). Trimming pared 3 bases from V and 6 bases from J, leaving 15 bases between. The CDR3 is 15 amino acids. Germline-derived CDR1 and CDR2 are SGHTA and FQGNSA. CDR3 sequence reads: CASSLNAGPFNEQFF. The CDR3 nucleotides read TGTGCCAGCAGCTTGAACGCGGGGCCCTTCAATGAGCAGTTCTTC.

V usage is TRBV3-1 (or the pseudogene TRBV3-2) and J usage is TRBJ2-1; TRBD2 aligns across 11 bases. V lost 3 bases and J lost 1; bases outside the gene matches: 5. CDR3 length: 17 amino acids. The germline gives CDR1 LGHDT, CDR2 YNNKEL (reference sequence). The CDR3: CASSQISGRGSYNEQFF. For the CDR3, the DNA is TGTGCCAGCAGCCAGATTAGCGGGAGGGGGTCCTACAATGAGCAGTTCTTC.

This chain joins TRBV7-2 and TRBJ1-5, with 9 bases that match TRBD1. Germline loops: CDR1 SGHTA, CDR2 FQGNSA. V shed 3 bases, J shed 11 bases, and the junction held 8 bases outside the gene matches. This CDR3 has 14 amino acids. CDR3 in amino acids: CASSLGQGFPAQHF. Written as DNA, the CDR3 is TGTGCCAGCAGCTTGGGACAGGGATTCCCAGCCCAGCATTTT.

The chain is built from TRBV14 and TRBJ2-3, with 9 bases matching TRBD2. V shed 3 bases, J shed 9 bases, and the junction held 13 bases outside the gene matches. The germline gives CDR1 SGHDN, CDR2 FVKESK. The CDR3 covers 16 residues. CDR3 DNA: TGTGCCAGCAGCCACCTTAGCGGGAGTGCCCCCGGAACGCAGTATTTT. This codes for CASSHLSGSAPGTQYF. Supplemented by reference TRBV14 and TRBJ2-3, the full variable domain reads EAGVTQFPSHSVIEKGQTVTLRCDPISGHDNLYWYRRVMGKEIKFLLHFVKESKQDESGMPNNRFLAERTGGTYSTLKVQPAELEDSGVYFCASSHLSGSAPGTQYFGPGTRLTVL.

The chain uses TRBV5-4 and TRBJ1-2; no definite D call. This CDR3 has 12 residues. The germline V gene has CDR1 SGHNT and CDR2 YYREEE (reference sequence). The V end was cut by 5 bases, the J end by 8 bases, with 13 bases between. CDR3 coding DNA: TGTGCCAGCAGTCGCCCGACCGGGGGCTACACCTTC. It codes for CASSRPTGGYTF.

The chain recombines TRBV28 with TRBJ1-2, with 11 bases aligning to TRBD1. The germline V gene encodes CDR1 MDHEN and CDR2 SYDVKM. The CDR3 extends over 14 amino acids. Trimming at V came to 10 bases and at J to 4 bases, leaving 8 bases not matched to a gene. The CDR3 sequence is CATGQGVDPYGYTF. CDR3 DNA: TGTGCCACGGGACAGGGGGTGGATCCCTATGGCTACACCTTC.

This chain joins TRBV30 and TRBJ1-2; a possible D gene is TRBD1 (6 bases). Trimming stripped 4 bases from V and 4 bases from J, with 13 bases between. The CDR3 sequence is 13 residues long. Germline V lookup: CDR1 GTSNPN, CDR2 SVGIG (reference sequence). The CDR3 DNA reads as TGTGCCTGGATTGGGGGCTTGGGCTATGGCTACACCTTC. Translated: CAWIGGLGYGYTF.